The 4 T cell receptor beta chains listed next were all sequenced from one sample in a study of blood T cells in healthy people across ages. Sample-barcoded 5' priming and a J-beta primer mix drove a second PCR of 7 to 11 cycles. TCRdb re-derived calls from the 5' RACE reads in MiXCR, one entry per CDR3 protein. The repertoire consists of around 1,100,000 distinct CDR3 sequences, with 35% to 40% occurring once and the leading ten covering about an eighth. Sequences were obtained from blood. Receptors originate from a man aged 18 to 30 in good health.

The chain has TRBV20-1 and TRBJ1-1; D is uncertain. Germline CDR1 is DFQATT and CDR2 is SNEGSKA (reference sequence). The CDR3 has 13 amino acids. V lost 8 bases, J lost 2 bases, and 15 bases lay in between. The chain's CDR3 is CSTPRAFNTEAFF. DNA of the CDR3: TGCAGTACGCCCCGGGCCTTCAACACTGAAGCTTTCTTT.

The chain employs TRBV5-1 and TRBJ1-1, with TRBD1 as a possible D gene (5 bases). Germline V gene sequence: CDR1 SGHRS, CDR2 YFSETQ. The CDR3 has 17 residues. V was trimmed by 4 bases and J by 1 base, leaving 20 bases between them. CDR3 DNA sequence: TGCGCCAGCAGCGTGGGTCCCGGTCGGACACAGAACACTGAAGCTTTCTTT. It encodes CASSVGPGRTQNTEAFF.

The chain recombines TRBV12-3 or TRBV12-4 with TRBJ1-2; tentative D call: TRBD1 (5 bases). The length of the CDR3 is 16 residues. Trimming left V 7 bases short and J 4 bases short, with 22 bases between. CDR3 DNA sequence: TGTGCCAGCATCCCAGAAAGGGGCTTCGAGGGCTATGGCTACACCTTC. It encodes CASIPERGFEGYGYTF.

This clonotype was detected once. The chain carries TRBV15 and TRBJ2-5, with TRBD1 matching 7 bases. The DNA end lines up better with TRBJ2-7; the J call may be wrong. The CDR3 has 15 residues. Germline V gene sequence: CDR1 LNHNV, CDR2 YYDKDF (reference sequence). The DNA for the CDR3 is TGTGCCACCAGCAACGGACAGGCTAGCTCCTACGAGCAGTACTTC. Amino acids: CATSNGQASSYEQYF.